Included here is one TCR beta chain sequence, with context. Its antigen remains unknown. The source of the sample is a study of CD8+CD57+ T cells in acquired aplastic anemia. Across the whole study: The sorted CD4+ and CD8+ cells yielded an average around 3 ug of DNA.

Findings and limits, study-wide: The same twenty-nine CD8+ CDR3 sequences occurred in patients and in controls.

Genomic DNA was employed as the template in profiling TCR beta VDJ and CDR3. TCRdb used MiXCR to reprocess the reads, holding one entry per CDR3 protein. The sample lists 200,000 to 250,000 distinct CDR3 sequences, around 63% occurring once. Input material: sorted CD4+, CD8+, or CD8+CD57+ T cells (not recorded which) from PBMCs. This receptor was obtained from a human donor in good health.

This CDR3 is CASSLAERETGFLHNEQFF. CDR3 DNA: TGTGCCAGCAGCTTAGCGGAACGGGAGACCGGTTTCCTACACAATGAGCAGTTCTTC. The chain carries TRBV7-2 and TRBJ2-1, with D tentatively TRBD2 (6 bases). Germline-derived CDR1 and CDR2 are SGHTA and FQGNSA. The germline V and J ends were trimmed by 0 bases and 5 bases, with 23 bases remaining between them. The CDR3 consists of 19 residues.